Listed below are T cell receptor beta chains from one sample, sequenced in a study of chemoradiotherapy in HPV16-positive cancers. Some clones are missing from TCRdb's copy, which holds only in-frame ones; the method was immunoSEQ multiplex PCR. The sample contains 3,000 to 4,000 clones, approximately 78% of which appear only once. The sequences come from tumor tissue, collected from a patient who underwent chemoradiotherapy. Receptors were obtained from a human donor with HPV-associated anogenital cancer. Both conserved end residues are part of each CDR3. A D gene is named only where the DNA matches it firmly. Clone sizes are given selectively: once, few, many, or a class where the clone is expanded.

V gene	J gene	clone size	D gene	CDR3 protein	CDR3 DNA
TRBV7-6	TRBJ2-6	NA	NA	CASSLGGTAGANVLTF	TGTGCCAGCAGCTTAGGAGGGACCGCTGGGGCCAACGTCCTGACTTTC
TRBV11-2	TRBJ1-2	once	TRBD1	CASSQDRGRGYTF	TGTGCCAGCAGCCAGGACAGGGGGCGCGGCTACACCTTC
TRBV4-2	TRBJ2-5	NA	NA	CASSQDLREETQYF	TGTGCCAGCAGCCAAGATTTGAGGGAAGAGACCCAGTACTTC
TRBV7-3	TRBJ1-2	NA	NA	CASSQTANYGYTF	TGTGCCAGCAGCCAGACAGCAAACTATGGCTACACCTTC
TRBV4-1	TRBJ1-6	NA	NA	CASSQDSGSAGSPLHF	TGCGCCAGCAGCCAAGATAGCGGCAGTGCCGGTTCACCCCTCCACTTT
TRBV27	TRBJ2-7	NA	TRBD2	CASSGTSGNYEQYF	TGTGCCAGCAGCGGGACTAGCGGAAATTACGAGCAGTACTTC
TRBV9	TRBJ1-1	NA	NA	CASSDPDRSTEAFF	TGTGCCAGCAGCGACCCCGACAGGAGCACTGAAGCTTTCTTT
TRBV7-2	TRBJ2-2	NA	NA	CASSPRDIGGTGELFF	TGTGCCAGCAGCCCCCGAGACATAGGCGGCACCGGGGAGCTGTTTTTT
TRBV19	TRBJ1-1	NA	NA	CASSIGQVAFF	TGTGCCAGTAGTATAGGACAAGTAGCTTTCTTT
TRBV27	TRBJ2-1	NA	NA	CASSRGGWNEQFF	TGTGCCAGCAGTAGGGGGGGGTGGAATGAGCAGTTCTTC
TRBV7-3	TRBJ2-5	NA	TRBD2	CASSSGGGAEETQYF	TGTGCCAGCAGCTCTGGCGGGGGGGCGGAAGAGACCCAGTACTTC
TRBV9	TRBJ2-1	NA	NA	CASSVGYNEQFF	TGTGCCAGCAGCGTGGGGTACAATGAGCAGTTCTTC
TRBV19	TRBJ2-3	NA	NA	CASSTGADTQYF	TGTGCCAGTAGTACCGGGGCAGATACGCAGTATTTT
TRBV19	TRBJ2-2	NA	TRBD1	CASRTGGPNTGELFF	TGTGCCAGTAGAACAGGGGGACCTAACACCGGGGAGCTGTTTTTT
TRBV27	TRBJ2-1	NA	NA	CASSLTPRGNEQFF	TGTGCCAGCAGTTTAACCCCTCGGGGCAATGAGCAGTTCTTC
TRBV30	TRBJ1-6	NA	NA	CAWSPPPKGSNSPLHF	TGTGCCTGGAGCCCGCCCCCCAAGGGGTCCAATTCACCCCTCCACTTT
TRBV14	TRBJ2-7	NA	NA	CASSRGGNLYEQYF	TGTGCCAGCAGCCGAGGAGGGAATCTCTACGAGCAGTACTTC
TRBV6-6	TRBJ2-7	NA	NA	CASTPSKGSYSYEQYF	TGTGCCAGCACTCCCTCAAAAGGGTCTTACTCCTACGAGCAGTACTTC
TRBV5-4	TRBJ2-1	NA	TRBD1	CASSLGTFRGGSEQFF	TGTGCCAGCAGCTTGGGGACCTTTAGAGGGGGCAGTGAGCAGTTCTTC
TRBV5-1	TRBJ2-5	NA	TRBD2	CASNLAGAETQYF	TGCGCCAGCAATTTAGCGGGAGCAGAGACCCAGTACTTC
TRBV19	TRBJ2-7	NA	NA	CASSISGPSYEQYF	TGTGCCAGTAGTATTTCAGGGCCATCCTACGAGCAGTACTTC
TRBV6-5	TRBJ1-1	NA	NA	CASSLSVNTEAFF	TGTGCCAGCAGTTTAAGCGTGAACACTGAAGCTTTCTTT
TRBV7-7	TRBJ2-3	NA	NA	CASSLSIRDTQYF	TGTGCTAGCAGCTTAAGCATCCGGGATACGCAGTATTTT
TRBV2	TRBJ2-2	once	TRBD1	CASRDGDSSRNTGELFF	TGTGCCAGCAGGGACGGGGACAGCTCGAGGAACACCGGGGAGCTGTTTTTT
TRBV27	TRBJ1-3	NA	NA	CASSQGSSGNTIYF	TGTGCCAGCAGTCAGGGGAGCTCTGGAAACACCATATATTTT
TRBV6-6	TRBJ2-1	once	TRBD2	CASSLLGTSRYNEQFF	TGTGCCAGCAGTCTTCTGGGGACTAGTCGCTACAATGAGCAGTTCTTC
TRBV19	TRBJ1-1	NA	NA	CASSAGSNRDTEAFF	TGTGCCAGTAGTGCCGGCTCAAATCGGGACACTGAAGCTTTCTTT
TRBV9	TRBJ2-1	NA	TRBD2	CASSVDLAAYNEQFF	TGTGCCAGCAGCGTAGACCTAGCGGCCTACAATGAGCAGTTCTTC
TRBV7-2	TRBJ2-5	NA	TRBD2	CASSLRGGETQYF	TGTGCCAGCAGCTTACGGGGGGGCGAGACCCAGTACTTC
TRBV2	TRBJ2-3	NA	NA	CASSDVDTQYF	TGTGCCAGCAGTGACGTTGATACGCAGTATTTT
TRBV7-9	TRBJ1-4	NA	NA	CASSSNGQPNEKLFF	TGTGCCAGCAGCTCCAACGGACAGCCGAATGAAAAACTGTTTTTT
TRBV4-2	TRBJ2-3	once	NA	CASSPQSGERDTQYF	TGTGCCAGCAGCCCACAGTCCGGGGAGAGAGATACGCAGTATTTT
TRBV28	TRBJ2-3	few	NA	CASSLPGVGADTQYF	TGTGCCAGCAGTTTGCCGGGGGTTGGGGCAGATACGCAGTATTTT
TRBV19	TRBJ1-5	once	TRBD1	CASSIGTVGPYQPQHF	TGTGCCAGTAGTATCGGGACAGTTGGCCCCTATCAGCCCCAGCATTTT
TRBV30	TRBJ2-6	NA	NA	CAWSQGGIANVLTF	TGTGCCTGGAGCCAGGGCGGAATTGCCAACGTCCTGACTTTC
TRBV5-1	TRBJ2-3	NA	NA	CASRPDTTDTQYF	TGCGCCAGCAGACCGGACACCACAGATACGCAGTATTTT
TRBV6-4	TRBJ2-6	NA	NA	CASSEDNSGANVLTF	TGTGCCAGCAGTGAAGACAACTCTGGGGCCAACGTCCTGACTTTC
TRBV5-1	TRBJ2-1	NA	TRBD2	CASSSKRGGDNEQFF	TGCGCCAGCAGCTCGAAGCGGGGGGGTGACAATGAGCAGTTCTTC
TRBV7-9	TRBJ2-1	NA	NA	CASSLNRVSYNEQFF	TGTGCCAGCAGTCTCAACAGGGTTTCCTACAATGAGCAGTTCTTC
TRBV19	TRBJ2-1	NA	NA	CASNPTRYNEQFF	TGTGCCAGTAACCCGACCCGCTACAATGAGCAGTTCTTC
TRBV10-3	TRBJ1-1	NA	NA	CAIRGQGMNTEAFF	TGTGCCATCAGGGGCCAGGGGATGAACACTGAAGCTTTCTTT
TRBV19	TRBJ1-4	once	NA	CASRSGSEKLFF	TGTGCCAGTAGATCGGGGTCTGAAAAACTGTTTTTT
TRBV19	TRBJ1-5	NA	NA	CASSIDGPPIYQPQHF	TGTGCCAGTAGTATAGATGGGCCCCCGATTTATCAGCCCCAGCATTTT
TRBV6-1	TRBJ2-5	once	TRBD1	CASSETTGTQETQYF	TGTGCCAGCAGTGAAACGACAGGGACCCAAGAGACCCAGTACTTC
TRBV27	TRBJ2-6	NA	NA	CASSLWGAVGANVLTF	TGTGCCAGCAGTTTATGGGGGGCCGTGGGGGCCAACGTCCTGACTTTC
TRBV6-6	TRBJ1-1	NA	TRBD1	CASSSQGANTEAFF	TGTGCCAGCAGCAGCCAGGGGGCGAACACTGAAGCTTTCTTT
TRBV10-1	TRBJ2-6	NA	NA	CASSALSIAQSRANVLTF	TGCGCCAGCAGTGCTCTATCGATCGCACAAAGTCGGGCCAACGTCCTGACTTTC